This section outlines one T cell receptor beta chain sequence together with its context. The sample comes from a study of CD8 T cells in ankylosing spondylitis. TCRdb processed the 5' RACE reads anew with MiXCR; each CDR3 protein has one entry. The data show approximately 200,000 distinct CDR3 sequences, with more than 10% seen just once and about 15% held by the top ten. The sequencing input was blood, either unsorted or a sorted T cell fraction (not recorded which). The receptor was derived from a male donor with ankylosing spondylitis or in good health (not recorded which).

CDR3 in amino acids: CASSQDGDIQYF. In DNA form, the CDR3 reads TGCGCCAGCAGCCAAGATGGGGACATTCAGTACTTC. This chain joins TRBV4-1 and TRBJ2-4; D is unclear. V was pared by 0 bases and J by 8 bases, with 5 bases between. Germline values: CDR1 MGHRA, CDR2 YSYEKL. The CDR3 contains 12 residues.